These 19 T cell receptor beta chains share one sample of origin, sequenced in a study of CD8 T cells in ankylosing spondylitis. Via MiXCR, TCRdb re-called the 5' RACE reads, giving one row per CDR3 protein. This sample has fewer than 350,000 distinct CDR3 sequences, with roughly 10% found just once. The sequencing input was blood, either unsorted or a sorted T cell fraction (not recorded which). The receptor source for this set is a female donor with ankylosing spondylitis or in good health (not recorded which).

This clonotype has ten or more counts. The chain is built from TRBV20-1 and TRBJ1-4, with D tentatively TRBD1 (6 bases). CDR3 length equals 12 residues. Between the trimmed V and J ends, which lost 3 bases and 8 bases, there was a span of 10 bases. Germline V gives CDR1 DFQATT, CDR2 SNEGSKA (reference sequence). The CDR3: CSARVDREKLFF. CDR3 DNA sequence: TGCAGTGCTAGGGTAGACAGGGAAAAACTGTTTTTT.

This clonotype came up many times. The rearrangement links TRBV24-1 to TRBJ2-7, with 8 bases aligning to TRBD1. This CDR3 region has 17 residues. The germline V gene encodes CDR1 KGHDR and CDR2 SFDVKD. Trimming took 8 bases from V and 0 from J; bases not matched to a gene: 14. CDR3 protein: CATINFEGQAFSYEQYF. CDR3 DNA sequence: TGTGCCACCATTAATTTTGAGGGACAGGCATTCTCCTACGAGCAGTACTTC.

The chain employs TRBV18 and TRBJ2-1, with TRBD1 identical over 10 bases. CDR3 length: 16 residues. V shed 4 bases, J shed 7 bases, and the junction held 10 bases outside the gene matches. CDR1 and CDR2 (germline): KGHSH, LQKENI. CDR3 in DNA: TGTGCCAGCTCACTACTCGGACAGGGGGTGAGGAATGAGCAGTTCTTC. Residues: CASSLLGQGVRNEQFF. The entire variable domain, with the rest obtained from reference TRBV18 and TRBJ2-1, is as follows: NAGVMQNPRHLVRRRGQEARLRCSPMKGHSHVYWYRQLPEEGLKFMVYLQKENIIDESGMPKERFSAEFPKEGPSILRIQQVVRGDSAAYFCASSLLGQGVRNEQFFGPGTRLTVL.

This clonotype was recorded at least ten times. V gene TRBV15 combines with J gene TRBJ1-1; D remains unclear. The CDR3 has 13 residues. The V end was cut by 2 bases, the J end by 1 base, with 5 bases between. Germline-derived CDR1 and CDR2 are LNHNV and YYDKDF (reference sequence). The CDR3 region has the DNA TGTGCCACCAGCAGATTAAAGAACACTGAAGCTTTCTTT. This translates into CATSRLKNTEAFF.

This clonotype was picked up many times. The rearrangement joins TRBV28 to TRBJ2-7; 10 nucleotides align to TRBD2. The J segment lost 2 bases and the V segment lost 5 bases, leaving 3 bases of the junction unmatched. The CDR3 has 14 amino acids. Germline CDR1 and CDR2: MDHEN and SYDVKM. CDR3 sequence: CASSRTSGTYEQYF. The DNA for the CDR3 is TGTGCCAGCAGTCGGACTAGCGGTACCTACGAGCAGTACTTC.

This clonotype was counted ten times or more. This chain joins TRBV27 and TRBJ2-1; 13 positions match TRBD2. The trim removed 5 bases at V and 4 bases at J, leaving 8 bases unmatched. The CDR3 totals 17 residues. Germline lookup yields CDR1 MNHEY and CDR2 SMNVEV (reference sequence). DNA of the CDR3: TGTGCCAGCAGTGAAACTAGCGGGAGGGCCGTTTACAATGAGCAGTTCTTC. Amino acids: CASSETSGRAVYNEQFF.

There are many counts of this clonotype. The chain joins TRBV20-1 to TRBJ2-7, with 7 positions matching TRBD2. After removal of 6 bases from V and 1 base from J, the junction contained 18 bases not matched to a gene. This CDR3 is built from 17 residues. Germline V CDR1 and CDR2: DFQATT, SNEGSKA (reference sequence). The CDR3 DNA sequence: TGCAGTGCCCGCAGCGATATAGCGGGCCTCCTGTCCTACGAGCAGTACTTC. It is translated as CSARSDIAGLLSYEQYF.

V and J are TRBV5-1 and TRBJ2-1; D perhaps matches TRBD2 (5 bases). Trimming left V 4 bases short and J 10 bases short, with 18 bases between. The germline CDR1 and CDR2 sequences are SGHRS and YFSETQ. The CDR3 runs to 14 residues. In DNA form, the CDR3 reads TGCGCCAGCAGCACGGACTCCCCCGGCCGGGAGCAGTTCTTC. Translating gives CASSTDSPGREQFF. Using reference TRBV5-1 and TRBJ2-1 for the parts outside the CDR3, the full variable domain is KAGVTQTPRYLIKTRGQQVTLSCSPISGHRSVSWYQQTPGQGLQFLFEYFSETQRNKGNFPGRFSGRQFSNSRSEMNVSTLELGDSALYLCASSTDSPGREQFFGPGTRLTVL.

This clonotype was counted many times. The chain couples TRBV13 to TRBJ2-1; D is unresolved. Deletions cut 7 bases from V and 5 bases from J, with 0 bases between. In germline, CDR1 is PRHDT, CDR2 FYEKMQ (reference sequence). The CDR3 runs to 9 residues. The CDR3, as DNA: TGTGCCAGCAACAATGAGCAGTTCTTC. Residues: CASNNEQFF.

This clonotype was picked up a small number of times. The chain employs TRBV12-3 or TRBV12-4 and TRBJ2-3; D is unresolved. The CDR3 has 15 amino acids. V dropped 3 bases and J dropped 3 bases, with 13 bases sitting between them. The CDR3 sequence is CASSFFSLATDTQYF. The CDR3 bases are TGTGCCAGCAGTTTCTTTAGTTTGGCAACAGATACGCAGTATTTT.

The V gene is TRBV7-9, the J gene TRBJ2-5; TRBD1 agrees at 7 bases. After removal of 5 bases from V and 2 bases from J, the junction contained 2 bases not matched to a gene. Germline V lookup: CDR1 SEHNR, CDR2 FQNEAQ (reference sequence). The CDR3 totals 13 residues. CDR3 coding DNA: TGTGCCAGCAGCATGGGACAGCAAGAGACCCAGTACTTC. This gives the protein CASSMGQQETQYF.

This clonotype was detected ten times or more. This chain connects TRBV20-1 to TRBJ2-3, with unresolved D. This CDR3 is 17 amino acids long. V was cut by 3 bases and J by 1 base, with 20 bases left in between. Per germline, CDR1 DFQATT and CDR2 SNEGSKA (reference sequence). This CDR3 is CSARDREDGWRTDTQYF. The CDR3 DNA reads as TGCAGTGCTAGGGATCGAGAGGATGGCTGGCGCACAGATACGCAGTATTTT.

The rearrangement joins TRBV27 to TRBJ1-1; D call uncertain. This CDR3 region has 13 residues. CDR1 MNHEY and CDR2 SMNVEV come from the germline V gene (reference sequence). Trimming took off 3 bases at V and 4 bases at J, with 9 bases between the two ends. The CDR3 is CASSFKGATEAFF. DNA of the CDR3: TGTGCCAGCAGTTTCAAGGGTGCCACTGAAGCTTTCTTT.

This clonotype was counted at least ten times. The chain employs TRBV27 and TRBJ1-3; D is uncertain. There are 15 residues in the CDR3. Trimming removed 4 bases at V and 0 bases at J, with 10 bases between. The germline gives CDR1 MNHEY, CDR2 SMNVEV (reference sequence). The CDR3: CASSSLGRSGNTIYF. The CDR3 DNA reads TGTGCCAGCAGTTCCCTAGGCCGCTCTGGAAACACCATATATTTT.

This clonotype was counted ten times or more. The chain combines TRBV28 with TRBJ1-2; no reliable D call. CDR3 size: 11 residues. The ends were cut back, 8 bases at V and 2 bases at J, with 6 bases in the middle. Germline values: CDR1 MDHEN, CDR2 SYDVKM. The CDR3 coding sequence is TGTGCCAGCCAGAAGAACTATGGCTACACCTTC. Residues: CASQKNYGYTF.

A few counts support this clonotype. The rearrangement joins TRBV3-1 to TRBJ2-6; D gene ambiguous. The CDR3 covers 15 residues. V dropped 6 bases and J dropped 2 bases, with 11 bases sitting between them. CDR1 and CDR2 (germline): LGHDT, YNNKEL (reference sequence). The CDR3 DNA is TGTGCCAGCAGTCAACGGGCGGCTGGGGCCAACGTCCTGACTTTC. Translation gives CASSQRAAGANVLTF. The full variable domain, completed using reference TRBV3-1 and TRBJ2-6, is DTAVSQTPKYLVTQMGNDKSIKCEQNLGHDTMYWYKQDSKKFLKIMFSYNNKELIINETVPNRFSPKSPDKAHLNLHINSLELGDSAVYFCASSQRAAGANVLTFGAGSRLTVL.

This clonotype came up many times. This chain connects TRBV28 to TRBJ1-6; 7 nucleotides align to TRBD1. The V gene end was trimmed by 6 bases and the J gene end by 4 bases; junction bases not matched to a gene: 12. This CDR3 has 17 amino acids. Germline CDR1 and CDR2: MDHEN and SYDVKM. CDR3 protein: CASSPGQAIGYNSPLHF. The CDR3 DNA is TGTGCCAGCAGCCCCGGACAGGCCATCGGATATAATTCACCCCTCCACTTT.

This chain connects TRBV25-1 to TRBJ2-2, with D perhaps matching TRBD2 (6 bases). The CDR3 runs 16 residues. V lost 4 bases and J lost 2, with 14 bases in between. The germline CDR1 and CDR2 sequences are MGHDK and SYGVNS. The CDR3 nucleotides are TGTGCCAGCAGTGGGGTGGGGGGAACCAACACCGGGGAGCTGTTTTTT. Translating gives CASSGVGGTNTGELFF.

The rearrangement uses TRBV12-3 or TRBV12-4 and TRBJ2-2; D unclear. The CDR3 is 12 amino acids. Trimming pared 3 bases from V and 6 bases from J, leaving 5 bases between. The DNA for the CDR3 is TGTGCCAGCAGTTTGTGGCCCGGGGAGCTGTTTTTT. Translated, it gives CASSLWPGELFF.